This paragraph reports one T cell receptor (beta chain). Its antigen is undetermined. Isolation recovered at least 6.5 million PBMCs from every sample. These data are taken from a study of blood T cells in healthy people across ages. A second 7 to 11 cycle PCR used barcoded and J-beta primers. Each CDR3 protein is one row after TCRdb ran MiXCR on the 5' RACE reads. The sample includes about 730,000 distinct CDR3 sequences, roughly two fifths seen only once; the top ten take 20% to 25%. Germline V CDR1 and CDR2: MNHEY, SVGAGI. The CDR3 covers 14 residues. V shed 6 bases and J 7 bases; nucleotides not matched to a gene: 9. General study findings and limits: Diversity of TCR beta per million T cells declined in a roughly linear way with age.

The chain uses TRBV6-5 and TRBJ2-1; 7 bases agree with TRBD1. Material for sequencing was blood. The receptor was isolated from a woman aged 55-69 years in good health. The CDR3 bases are TGTGCCAGCAGCCCAGGAGAGGGGGCAAATGAGCAGTTCTTC. It codes for CASSPGEGANEQFF.